This T cell receptor (beta chain) comes out of a study of cytomegalovirus exposure and HLA in healthy donors. The V and J ends lost 5 bases and 7 bases respectively, with 15 bases between them. The CDR3 is made up of 13 amino acids. Germline V gene data show CDR1 as SGHTA and CDR2 as FQGNSA. In regard to this clone: The antigen is not known.

The PCR contained 60 Vbeta and 13 Jbeta primers. Clones were sequenced by immunoSEQ multiplex PCR, and TCRdb holds only the in-frame ones, with some missing. The sample has 100,000 or so clones; roughly 79% are singletons. Study-level points and caveats: Later, an analysis found that common viral pathogens appeared to be linked with several of the most significant clusters.

The TCR sequence derives from a woman between 40 and 50 years old in good health and CMV-seronegative. This chain joins TRBV7-2 and TRBJ2-7, with a tentative D call TRBD2 (6 bases). Sequencing was done on a sample of PBMCs. The CDR3: CASSRSPEGEQYF. The CDR3 DNA reads as TGTGCCAGCAGCAGATCGCCGGAGGGAGAGCAGTACTTC.